The 2 T cell receptor beta chains reported below all come from one sample, sequenced in a study of radiation and T cells in renal cell carcinoma. Assay used: immunoSEQ multiplex PCR; TCRdb lists only in-frame clones, some missing. The data contain 160,000 or so clones, about nine tenths of them singletons. Time point here: blood 2 weeks post-SBRT. Documented treatment: 15 Gy SBRT to primary tumor, nephrectomy 4 weeks later. This specimen consisted of blood, obtained from a patient whose treatment included radiotherapy and nephrectomy. The origin of the receptors is a woman between 45 and 65 years old with renal cell carcinoma.

This CDR3 reads CASSFVRGTEAFF. CDR3 nucleotide sequence: TGTGCCAGCAGTTTCGTTAGGGGCACTGAAGCTTTCTTT. The chain is built from TRBV27 and TRBJ1-1, with D maybe TRBD1 (5 bases). The V and J ends lost 3 bases and 4 bases respectively, with 9 bases between them. Germline CDR1 reads MNHEY; CDR2 reads SMNVEV (reference sequence). CDR3 length equals 13 residues.

This chain uses TRBV7-2 with TRBJ1-5; D is unresolved. Trimming cost V 3 bases and J 7 bases, with 13 bases left between them. Per the germline V gene, CDR1 is SGHTA and CDR2 is FQGNSA. This CDR3 region has 14 residues. The CDR3 nucleotides are TGTGCCAGCAGCTTTGCGGGGTTGAGGCAGCCCCAGCATTTT. The encoded protein is CASSFAGLRQPQHF.